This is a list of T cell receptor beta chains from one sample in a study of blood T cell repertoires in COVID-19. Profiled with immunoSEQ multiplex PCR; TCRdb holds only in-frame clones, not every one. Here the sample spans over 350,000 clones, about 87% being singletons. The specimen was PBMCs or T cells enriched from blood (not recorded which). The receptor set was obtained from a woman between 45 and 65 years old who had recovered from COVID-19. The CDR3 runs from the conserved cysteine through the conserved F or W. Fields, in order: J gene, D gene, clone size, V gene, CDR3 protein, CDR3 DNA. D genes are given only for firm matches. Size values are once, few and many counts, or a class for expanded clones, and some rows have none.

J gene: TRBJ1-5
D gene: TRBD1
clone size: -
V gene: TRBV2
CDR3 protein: CASSGQGGNQPQHF
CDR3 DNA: TGTGCCAGCAGCGGACAGGGAGGCAATCAGCCCCAGCATTTT

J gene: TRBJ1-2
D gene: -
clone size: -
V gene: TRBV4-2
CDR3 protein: CASSQDQGFGYTF
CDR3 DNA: TGTGCCAGCAGCCAAGATCAGGGGTTTGGCTACACCTTC

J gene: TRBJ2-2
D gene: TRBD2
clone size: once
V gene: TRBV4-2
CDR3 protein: CASSQEGLAGSTGELFF
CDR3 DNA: TGTGCCAGCAGCCAAGAAGGGCTAGCGGGGAGCACCGGGGAGCTGTTTTTT

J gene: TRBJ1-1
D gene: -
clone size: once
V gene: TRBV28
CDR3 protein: CASSPGVGTEAFF
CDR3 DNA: TGTGCCAGCAGCCCAGGGGTTGGGACTGAAGCTTTCTTT

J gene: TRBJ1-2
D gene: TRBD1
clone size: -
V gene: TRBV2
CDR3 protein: CAARTGANYGYTF
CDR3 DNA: TGTGCCGCCCGGACAGGGGCTAACTATGGCTACACCTTC

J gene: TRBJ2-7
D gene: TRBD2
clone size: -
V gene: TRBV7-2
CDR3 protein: CASSSGGAEAYEQYF
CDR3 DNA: TGTGCCAGCAGCTCCGGGGGGGCCGAGGCCTACGAGCAGTACTTC

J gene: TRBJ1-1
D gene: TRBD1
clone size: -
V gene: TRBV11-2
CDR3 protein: CASSFGTGRRVRTEAFF
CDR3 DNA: TGTGCCAGCAGCTTCGGGACAGGGCGGCGGGTTCGCACTGAAGCTTTCTTT

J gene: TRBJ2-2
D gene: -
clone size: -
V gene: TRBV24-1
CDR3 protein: CATSEAGLSTGELFF
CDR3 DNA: TGTGCCACCAGTGAGGCAGGGTTGTCCACCGGGGAGCTGTTTTTT

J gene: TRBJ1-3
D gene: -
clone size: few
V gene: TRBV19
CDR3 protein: CASSATGSALYSGNTIYF
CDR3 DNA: TGTGCCAGTAGTGCCACAGGGTCCGCCCTATACTCTGGAAACACCATATATTTT

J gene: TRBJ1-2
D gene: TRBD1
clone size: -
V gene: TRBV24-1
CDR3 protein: CATSDSPDREGYGYTF
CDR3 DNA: TGTGCCACCAGTGATTCGCCGGACAGGGAAGGCTATGGCTACACCTTC

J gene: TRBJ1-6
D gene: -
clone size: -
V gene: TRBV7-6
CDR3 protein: CASSENPYSGGSSYNSPLHF
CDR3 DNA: TGTGCCAGCAGCGAGAATCCGTACTCCGGGGGGAGCTCCTATAATTCACCCCTCCACTTT

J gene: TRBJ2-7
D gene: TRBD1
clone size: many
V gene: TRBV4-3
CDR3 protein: CASSRDRVGYEQYF
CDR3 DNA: TGCGCCAGCAGCCGGGACAGGGTGGGGTACGAGCAGTACTTC

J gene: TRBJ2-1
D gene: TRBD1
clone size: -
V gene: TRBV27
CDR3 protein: CASSFRDRGREQFF
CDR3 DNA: TGTGCCAGCAGTTTTCGGGACAGGGGGCGAGAGCAGTTCTTC

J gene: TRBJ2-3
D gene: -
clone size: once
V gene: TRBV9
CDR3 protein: CASTLGGGATDTQYF
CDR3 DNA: TGTGCCAGCACCCTAGGGGGGGGAGCCACAGATACGCAGTATTTT